This T cell receptor beta chain was identified in a study of T cells in Graves' hyperthyroidism and ophthalmopathy. TCR beta CDR3 regions were amplified from RNA. The TCR CDR3 was amplified in a first-round RT-PCR using the HTBI primer set. TCRdb redid the calling of the multiplex PCR reads with MiXCR, one entry per CDR3 protein. The table records approximately 700,000 distinct CDR3 sequences, about a sixth of them present only once. Study-wide results and caveats: Blood samples included most of the expanded thyroid clonotypes exceeding 0.001. Ophthalmopathy was told apart from stable hyperthyroidism by a 13 V-J model. Model-based prediction identified ophthalmopathy a median about 6.8 months prior to its onset.

The table lists this clonotype with a few counts. Its specificity is unknown. Germline CDR1 and CDR2: SQVTM and ANQGSEA. This CDR3 is 14 amino acids long. J gave up 2 bases and V 6 bases, and 8 bases lay outside the gene matches. The receptor comes from a man between 18 and 29 years old with Graves' hyperthyroidism. Sequenced input: blood. The rearrangement links TRBV29-1 to TRBJ2-7, with 9 bases fitting TRBD1. As DNA, the CDR3 is TGCAGCGTCCTCCGGGACAGGGCCCCCTACGAGCAGTACTTC. Translating gives CSVLRDRAPYEQYF.